The 7 T cell receptor beta chains presented below share a single source sample, sequenced in a study of T-cell reconstitution after alpha-beta-depleted transplantation in children. The TCRbeta library was prepared with unique molecular identifiers. Each CDR3 protein gets one entry after TCRdb re-called the PCR reads with MiXCR. The table lists about 300,000 distinct CDR3 sequences, around 10% of them singletons. The sample consisted of PBMCs, taken before TCRalphabeta/CD19-depleted stem cell transplant. The receptors originated from a boy younger than two with acute myeloid leukemia, due to receive a stem cell transplant.

This clonotype has at least ten counts. This sequence joins TRBV7-8 and TRBJ2-1, with D hard to call. CDR3 size: 18 residues. CDR1 is SGHVS, CDR2 FQNEAQ, per germline. The V gene lost 1 base and the J gene lost 2 bases, with 18 bases spanning the gap. The CDR3 DNA is TGTGCCAGCAGCTTAGTATTACCGGGCCTTACCACCTACAATGAGCAGTTCTTC. Translating it yields CASSLVLPGLTTYNEQFF.

This clonotype was counted at least ten times. This CDR3 is CASRLTGGHEQYF. Written as DNA, the CDR3 is TGTGCCAGCAGACTGACAGGGGGGCACGAGCAGTACTTC. This chain joins TRBV12-3 or TRBV12-4 and TRBJ2-7; 9 bases fit TRBD1. The CDR3 extends over 13 amino acids. Trimming removed 6 bases from V and 5 bases from J; junction bases left unmatched: 5.

This clonotype showed up many times. The chain has TRBV7-9 and TRBJ2-7; D may be TRBD1 or TRBD2 (5 bases each). V gave up 3 bases and J gave up 2 bases, with 20 bases separating them. From germline, CDR1 is SEHNR and CDR2 FQNEAQ (reference sequence). The CDR3 length is 17 residues. The CDR3 nucleotides are TGTGCCAGCAGCTTTCCGCGGCACCGGGACGGCCCCTACGAGCAGTACTTC. It codes for CASSFPRHRDGPYEQYF.

This clonotype has ten or more counts. The rearrangement uses TRBV6-6 and TRBJ2-2; D unclear. V lost 6 bases and J 0 bases, leaving 5 bases between the germline ends. There are 13 residues in the CDR3. Germline loops: CDR1 MNHNY, CDR2 SVGAGI (reference sequence). CDR3 sequence (DNA): TGTGCCAGCAGAACATCGAACACCGGGGAGCTGTTTTTT. Translated: CASRTSNTGELFF.

There are many counts of this clonotype. This rearrangement joins TRBV10-3 to TRBJ2-7, with a possible D match to TRBD1 (5 bases). The germline CDR1 and CDR2 sequences are ENHRY and SYGVKD. The ends were cut back, 5 bases at V and 3 bases at J, with 5 bases in the middle. This CDR3 spans 11 amino acids. The CDR3 sequence is CAISQGYEQYF. CDR3 in DNA: TGTGCCATCAGTCAGGGCTACGAGCAGTACTTC.

This clonotype was observed at least ten times. The chain has TRBV28 and TRBJ1-5; 10 nucleotides agree with TRBD1. V gave up 3 bases and J gave up 4 bases; unmatched junction bases: 3. The germline V gene encodes CDR1 MDHEN and CDR2 SYDVKM. The length of the CDR3 is 15 residues. CDR3 in DNA: TGTGCCAGCAGTTTCGCGGACAGGGGGAATCAGCCCCAGCATTTT. Its protein is CASSFADRGNQPQHF.

This clonotype was picked up many times. This chain uses TRBV7-9 with TRBJ1-1, with 7 bases identical to TRBD1. J lost 4 bases, V lost 5 bases, and 10 bases had no gene match. The CDR3 extends over 15 amino acids. CDR1 SEHNR and CDR2 FQNEAQ come from the germline V gene (reference sequence). The CDR3 coding sequence is TGTGCCAGCAGCCCCCGACAGGGTTCATCCACTGAAGCTTTCTTT. Translated, it gives CASSPRQGSSTEAFF.